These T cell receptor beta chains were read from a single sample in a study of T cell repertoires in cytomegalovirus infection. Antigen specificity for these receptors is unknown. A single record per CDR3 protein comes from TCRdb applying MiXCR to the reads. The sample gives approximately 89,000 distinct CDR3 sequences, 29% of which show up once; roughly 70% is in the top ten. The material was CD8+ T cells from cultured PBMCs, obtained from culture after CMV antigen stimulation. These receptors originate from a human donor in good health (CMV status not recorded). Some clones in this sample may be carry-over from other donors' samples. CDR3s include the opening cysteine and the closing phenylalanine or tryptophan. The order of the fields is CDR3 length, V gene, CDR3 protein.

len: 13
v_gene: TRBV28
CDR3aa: CASSFATGDGYTF

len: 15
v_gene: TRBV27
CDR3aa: CASSLSSTGAYEQYF

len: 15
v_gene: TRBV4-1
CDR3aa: CASSQIPGGSYEQYF

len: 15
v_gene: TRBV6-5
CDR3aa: CASSRLAGGRETQYF

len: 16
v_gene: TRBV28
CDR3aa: CASAQGNFGGANVLTF

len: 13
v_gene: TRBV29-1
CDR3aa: CSAGRQGQETQYF

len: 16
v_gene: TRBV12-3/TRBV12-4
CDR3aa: CASSPYAGDSYNEQFF

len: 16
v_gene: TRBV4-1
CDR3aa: CASSQEGQRNSYEQYF

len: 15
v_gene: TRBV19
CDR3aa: CASSQAGGPYNEQFF

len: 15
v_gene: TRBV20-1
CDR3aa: CSARDHWTQNQPQHF

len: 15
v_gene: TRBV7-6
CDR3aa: CASSPRGGHVYEQYF

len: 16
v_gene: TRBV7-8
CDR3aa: CASTLEGGQGYGGYTF

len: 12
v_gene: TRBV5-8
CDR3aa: CASSFYGSEQYF

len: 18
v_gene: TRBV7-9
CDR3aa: CASSLGSGLAGIYNEQFF

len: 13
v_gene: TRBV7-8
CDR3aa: CASSLDRNTEAFF

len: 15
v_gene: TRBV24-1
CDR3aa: CAIASRDSRTDTQYF

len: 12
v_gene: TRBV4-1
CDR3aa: CASSQGGGTQYF

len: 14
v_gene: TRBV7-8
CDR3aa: CASSRGQGAYEQYF

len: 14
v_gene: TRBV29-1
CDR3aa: CSVGSSSGADTQYF

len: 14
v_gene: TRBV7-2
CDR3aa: CASSLDQRRGGYTF

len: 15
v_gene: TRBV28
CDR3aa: CASSLSAGGGYEQYF

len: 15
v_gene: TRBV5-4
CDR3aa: CASSLVPGQGTEQYF

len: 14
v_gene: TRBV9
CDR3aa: CASSESGGVYEQYF

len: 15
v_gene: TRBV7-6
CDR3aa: CASSLVGTGRFEQYF

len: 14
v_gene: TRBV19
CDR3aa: CASRETGPNQPQHF

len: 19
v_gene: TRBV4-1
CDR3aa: CASSYRGTSNSPNTGELFF

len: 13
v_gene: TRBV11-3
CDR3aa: CASSVGASYEQYF

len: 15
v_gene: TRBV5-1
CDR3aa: CASSDRQGSSYEQYF

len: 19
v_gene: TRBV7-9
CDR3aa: CASSPGLAGAPSSYNEQFF

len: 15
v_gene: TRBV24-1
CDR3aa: CATSDRRTGGRELFF

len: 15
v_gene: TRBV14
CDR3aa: CASSQDVGVYTEAFF

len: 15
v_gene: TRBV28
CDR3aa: CASSSPGRGVETQYF

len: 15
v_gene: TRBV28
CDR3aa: CASSALTVSTDTQYF

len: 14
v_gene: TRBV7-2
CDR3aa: CASSSGQARVEQYF

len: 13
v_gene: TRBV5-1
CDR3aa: CASSFSPNNEQFF

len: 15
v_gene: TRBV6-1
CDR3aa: CASKLGVEWNTEAFF

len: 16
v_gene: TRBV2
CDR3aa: CASSEAWTGRNTEAFF

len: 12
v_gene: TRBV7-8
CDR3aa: CASSHIDYEAFF

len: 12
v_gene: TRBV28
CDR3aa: CASNDGNTEAFF

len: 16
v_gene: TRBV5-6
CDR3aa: CASSNRGGGYEETQYF

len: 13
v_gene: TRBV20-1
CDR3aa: CSAVTGGRYEQYF

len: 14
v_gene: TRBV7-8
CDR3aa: CASSFGTGVYEQYF

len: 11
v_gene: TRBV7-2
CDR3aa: CASSPGGELFF

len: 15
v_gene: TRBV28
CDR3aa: CASSFMGGPGNTIYF

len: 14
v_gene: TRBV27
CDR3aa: CASSDSLGPYEQYF

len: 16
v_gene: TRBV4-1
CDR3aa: CASSFSSGTGGYEQYF

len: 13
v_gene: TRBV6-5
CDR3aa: CASTMGGSTEAFF

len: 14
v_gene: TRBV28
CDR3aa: CASSFEGGADTQYF

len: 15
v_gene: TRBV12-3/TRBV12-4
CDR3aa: CASSEHRAVEEKLFF